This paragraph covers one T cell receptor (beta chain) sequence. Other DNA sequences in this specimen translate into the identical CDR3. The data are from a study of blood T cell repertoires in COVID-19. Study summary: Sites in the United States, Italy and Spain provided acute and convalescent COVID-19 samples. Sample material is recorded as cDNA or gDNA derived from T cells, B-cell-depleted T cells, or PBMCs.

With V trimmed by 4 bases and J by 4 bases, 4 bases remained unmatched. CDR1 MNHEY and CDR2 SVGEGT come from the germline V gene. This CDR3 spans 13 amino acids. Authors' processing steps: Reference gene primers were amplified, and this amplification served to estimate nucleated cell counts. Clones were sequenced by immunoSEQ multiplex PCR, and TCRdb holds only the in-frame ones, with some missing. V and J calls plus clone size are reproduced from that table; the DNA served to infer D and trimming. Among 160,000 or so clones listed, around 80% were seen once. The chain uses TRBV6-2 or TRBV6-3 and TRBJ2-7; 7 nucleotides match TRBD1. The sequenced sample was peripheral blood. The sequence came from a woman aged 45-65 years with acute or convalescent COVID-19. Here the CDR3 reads CASSWDSSYEQYF. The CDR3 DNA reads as TGTGCCAGCAGTTGGGACAGCTCGTACGAGCAGTACTTC.